What follows describes a single TCR beta chain. Its specificity is not known. Trimming cost V 2 bases and J 1 base; bases outside gene matches: 4. The germline V gene has CDR1 GTSNPN and CDR2 SVGIG (reference sequence). The CDR3 totals 14 residues. PCR primers comprised 60 Vbeta and 13 Jbeta primers. In the original processing: Around 83 million unique TCR beta chains, roughly 10 million shared, were counted in a later analysis. Method: immunoSEQ multiplex PCR; TCRdb's copy keeps in-frame clones and lacks some. That table furnishes V, J and clone size, whereas the DNA furnished D and trimming. Of around 150,000 clones in the sample, approximately 80% were seen once. These data are taken from a study of cytomegalovirus exposure and HLA in healthy donors. Study-level points and caveats: When analyzed later, a missense DCLRE1C variant was found to be linked to TCR beta V- and J-gene trimming.

This receptor was identified in a man between 25 and 39 years old in good health and CMV-seronegative. This chain joins TRBV30 and TRBJ1-1; TRBD1 matches 7 bases. Specimen: PBMCs. Here the CDR3 reads CAWSPGTANTEAFF. The CDR3 bases are TGTGCCTGGAGTCCCGGGACAGCGAACACTGAAGCTTTCTTT.